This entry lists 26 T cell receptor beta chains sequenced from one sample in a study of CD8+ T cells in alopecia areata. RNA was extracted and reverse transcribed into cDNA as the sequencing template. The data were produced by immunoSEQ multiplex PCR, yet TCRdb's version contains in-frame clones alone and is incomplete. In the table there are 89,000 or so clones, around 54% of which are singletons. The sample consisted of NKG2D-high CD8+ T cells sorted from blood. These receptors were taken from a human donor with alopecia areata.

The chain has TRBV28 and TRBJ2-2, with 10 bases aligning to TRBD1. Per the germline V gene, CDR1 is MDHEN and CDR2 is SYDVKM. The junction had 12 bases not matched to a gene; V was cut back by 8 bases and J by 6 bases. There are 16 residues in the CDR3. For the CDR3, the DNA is TGTGCCAGCTTTCCCCCGGGACAGGGGTTCTCCGGGGAGCTGTTTTTT. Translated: CASFPPGQGFSGELFF.

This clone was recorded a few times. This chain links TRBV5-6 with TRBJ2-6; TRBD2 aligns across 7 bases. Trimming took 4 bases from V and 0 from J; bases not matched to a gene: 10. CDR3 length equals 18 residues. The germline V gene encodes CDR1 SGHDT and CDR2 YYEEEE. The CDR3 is CASSNRAGTRSGANVLTF. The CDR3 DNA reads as TGTGCCAGCAGCAACCGAGCGGGGACTCGCTCTGGGGCCAACGTCCTGACTTTC.

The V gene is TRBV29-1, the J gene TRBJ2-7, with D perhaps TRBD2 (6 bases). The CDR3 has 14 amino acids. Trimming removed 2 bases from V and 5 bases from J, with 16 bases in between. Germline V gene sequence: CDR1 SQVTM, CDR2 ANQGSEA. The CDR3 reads CSVELTVGGHEQYF. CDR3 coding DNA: TGCAGCGTTGAATTGACGGTGGGGGGACACGAGCAGTACTTC.

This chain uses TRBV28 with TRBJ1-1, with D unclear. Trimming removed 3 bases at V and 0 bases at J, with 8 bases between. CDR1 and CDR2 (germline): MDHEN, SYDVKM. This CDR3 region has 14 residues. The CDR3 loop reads CASSFSRMNTEAFF. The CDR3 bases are TGTGCCAGCAGTTTCAGCCGGATGAACACTGAAGCTTTCTTT.

The CDR3 DNA follows: TGTGCCAGCAGCTTACGGAAGGGACAGGGCATCACAGATACGCAGTATTTT. Protein product: CASSLRKGQGITDTQYF. This chain joins TRBV13 and TRBJ2-3, with 9 bases that match TRBD1. After removal of 2 bases from V and 2 bases from J, the junction contained 8 bases not matched to a gene. The CDR3 runs 17 residues. Germline CDR1 and CDR2: PRHDT and FYEKMQ (reference sequence).

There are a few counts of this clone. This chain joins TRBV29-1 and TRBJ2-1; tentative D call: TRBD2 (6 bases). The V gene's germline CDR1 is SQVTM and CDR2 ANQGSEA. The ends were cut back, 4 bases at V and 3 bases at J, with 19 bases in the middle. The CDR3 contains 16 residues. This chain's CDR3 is CSVAGDRVGGYNEQFF. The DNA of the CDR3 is TGCAGCGTTGCGGGGGATAGGGTGGGTGGCTACAATGAGCAGTTCTTC.

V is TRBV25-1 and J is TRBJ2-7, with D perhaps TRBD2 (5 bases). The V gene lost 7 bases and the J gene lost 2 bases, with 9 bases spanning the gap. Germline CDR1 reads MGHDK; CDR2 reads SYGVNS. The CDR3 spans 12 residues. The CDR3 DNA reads TGTGCCAGCATGGACTTGACCTACGAGCAGTACTTC. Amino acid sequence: CASMDLTYEQYF.

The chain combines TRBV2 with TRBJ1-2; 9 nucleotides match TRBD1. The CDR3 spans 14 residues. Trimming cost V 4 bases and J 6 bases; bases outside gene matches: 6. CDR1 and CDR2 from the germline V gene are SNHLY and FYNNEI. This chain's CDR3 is CASSVTGGLDGYTF. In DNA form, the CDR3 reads TGTGCCAGCAGTGTCACAGGGGGCTTAGATGGCTACACCTTC. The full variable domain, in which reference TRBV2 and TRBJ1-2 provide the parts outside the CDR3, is EPEVTQTPSHQVTQMGQEVILRCVPISNHLYFYWYRQILGQKVEFLVSFYNNEISEKSEIFDDQFSVERPDGSNFTLKIRSTKLEDSAMYFCASSVTGGLDGYTFGSGTRLTVV.

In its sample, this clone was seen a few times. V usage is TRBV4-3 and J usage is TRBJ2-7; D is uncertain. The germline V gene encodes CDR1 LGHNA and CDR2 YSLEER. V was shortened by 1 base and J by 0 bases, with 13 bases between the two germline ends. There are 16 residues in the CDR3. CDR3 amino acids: CASSQGGYTSSYEQYF. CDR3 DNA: TGCGCCAGCAGCCAAGGGGGTTACACCAGCTCCTACGAGCAGTACTTC.

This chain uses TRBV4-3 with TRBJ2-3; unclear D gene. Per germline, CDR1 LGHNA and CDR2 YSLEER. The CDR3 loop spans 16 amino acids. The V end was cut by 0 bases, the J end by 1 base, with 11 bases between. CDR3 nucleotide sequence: TGCGCCAGCAGCCAAGACCCCGACCGGCGCACAGATACGCAGTATTTT. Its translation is CASSQDPDRRTDTQYF.

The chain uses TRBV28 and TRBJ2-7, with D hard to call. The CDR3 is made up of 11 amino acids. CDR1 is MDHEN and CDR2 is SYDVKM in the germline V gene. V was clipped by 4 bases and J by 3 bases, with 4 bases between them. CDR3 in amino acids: CASSSLYEQYF. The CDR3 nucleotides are TGTGCCAGCAGTTCGCTCTACGAGCAGTACTTC. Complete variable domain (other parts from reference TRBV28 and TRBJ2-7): DVKVTQSSRYLVKRTGEKVFLECVQDMDHENMFWYRQDPGLGLRLIYFSYDVKMKEKGDIPEGYSVSREKKERFSLILESASTNQTSMYLCASSSLYEQYFGPGTRLTVT.

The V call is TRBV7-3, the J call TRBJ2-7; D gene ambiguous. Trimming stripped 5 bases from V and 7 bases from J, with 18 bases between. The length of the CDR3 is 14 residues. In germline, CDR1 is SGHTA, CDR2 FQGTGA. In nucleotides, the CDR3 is TGTGCCAGCAGCCACCGGGCCCGGAACGAGGAGCAGTACTTC. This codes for CASSHRARNEEQYF.

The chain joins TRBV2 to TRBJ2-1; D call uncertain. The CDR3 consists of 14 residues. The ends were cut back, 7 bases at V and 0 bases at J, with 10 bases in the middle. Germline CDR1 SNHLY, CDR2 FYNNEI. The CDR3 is CASNPTASYNEQFF. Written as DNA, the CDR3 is TGTGCCAGCAATCCAACGGCCTCCTACAATGAGCAGTTCTTC.

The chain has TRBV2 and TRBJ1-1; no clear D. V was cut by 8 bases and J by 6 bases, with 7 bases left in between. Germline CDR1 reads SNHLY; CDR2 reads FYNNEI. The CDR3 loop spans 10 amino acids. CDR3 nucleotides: TGTGCCAGCTATGGGGCTGAAGCTTTCTTT. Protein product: CASYGAEAFF.

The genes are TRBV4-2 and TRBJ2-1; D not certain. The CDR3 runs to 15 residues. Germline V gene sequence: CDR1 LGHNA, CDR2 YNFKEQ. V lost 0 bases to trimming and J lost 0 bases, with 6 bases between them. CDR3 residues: CASSQDRSSYNEQFF. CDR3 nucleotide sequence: TGTGCCAGCAGCCAAGACAGAAGCTCCTACAATGAGCAGTTCTTC.

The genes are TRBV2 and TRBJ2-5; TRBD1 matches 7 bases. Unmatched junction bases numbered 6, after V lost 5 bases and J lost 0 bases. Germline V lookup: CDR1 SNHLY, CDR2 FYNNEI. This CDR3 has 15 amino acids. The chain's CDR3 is CASSPKGTDQETQYF. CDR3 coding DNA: TGTGCCAGCAGTCCAAAGGGGACAGACCAAGAGACCCAGTACTTC.

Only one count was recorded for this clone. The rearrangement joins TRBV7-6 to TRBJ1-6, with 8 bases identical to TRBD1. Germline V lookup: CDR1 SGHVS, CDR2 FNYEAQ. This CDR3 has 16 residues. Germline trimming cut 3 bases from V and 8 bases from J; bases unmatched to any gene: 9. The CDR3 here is CASSLVADREDSPLHF. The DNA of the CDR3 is TGTGCCAGCAGCTTGGTGGCGGACAGGGAGGATTCACCCCTCCACTTT.

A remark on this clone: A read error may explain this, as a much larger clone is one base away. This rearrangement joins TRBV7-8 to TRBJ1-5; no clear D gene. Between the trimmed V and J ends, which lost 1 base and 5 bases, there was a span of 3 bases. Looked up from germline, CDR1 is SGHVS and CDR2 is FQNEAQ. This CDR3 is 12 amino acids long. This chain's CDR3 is CASSLDDQPQHF. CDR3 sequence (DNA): TGTGCCAGCAGCTTAGATGATCAGCCCCAGCATTTT.

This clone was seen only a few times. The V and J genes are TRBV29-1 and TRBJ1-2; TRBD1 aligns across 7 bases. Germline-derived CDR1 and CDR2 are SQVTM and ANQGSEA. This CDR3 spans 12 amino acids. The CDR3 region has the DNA TGCAGTGCCGGTGGGACAGCCTATGGCTACACCTTC. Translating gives CSAGGTAYGYTF.

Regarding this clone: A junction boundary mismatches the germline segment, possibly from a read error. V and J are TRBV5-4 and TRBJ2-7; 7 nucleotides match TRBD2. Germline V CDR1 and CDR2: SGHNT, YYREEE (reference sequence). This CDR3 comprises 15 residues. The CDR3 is CASSQIKAGQYEQYF. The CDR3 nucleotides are TGCGCCAGCAGCCAGATAAAAGCGGGGCAATACGAGCAGTACTTC. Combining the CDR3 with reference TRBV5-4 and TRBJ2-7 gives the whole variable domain ETGVTQSPTHLIKTRGQQVTLRCSSQSGHNTVSWYQQALGQGPQFIFQYYREEENGRGNFPPRFSGLQFPNYSSELNVNALELDDSALYLCASSQIKAGQYEQYFGPGTRLTVT.

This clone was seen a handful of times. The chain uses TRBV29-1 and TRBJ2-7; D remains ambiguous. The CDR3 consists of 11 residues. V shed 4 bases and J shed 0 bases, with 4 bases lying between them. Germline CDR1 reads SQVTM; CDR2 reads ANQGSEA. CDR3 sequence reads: CSVVYSYEQYF. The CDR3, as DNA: TGCAGCGTTGTTTACTCCTACGAGCAGTACTTC.

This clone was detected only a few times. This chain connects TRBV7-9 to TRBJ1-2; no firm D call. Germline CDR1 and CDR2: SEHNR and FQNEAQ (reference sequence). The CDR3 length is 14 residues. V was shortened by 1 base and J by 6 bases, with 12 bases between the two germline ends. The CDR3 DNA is TGTGCCAGCAGCTTAGAGGCCCAGCCAGATGGCTACACCTTC. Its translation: CASSLEAQPDGYTF.

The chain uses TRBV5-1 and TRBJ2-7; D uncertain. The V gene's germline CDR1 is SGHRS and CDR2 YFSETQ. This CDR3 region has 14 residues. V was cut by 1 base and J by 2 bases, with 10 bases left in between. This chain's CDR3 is CASSLTDEPYEQYF. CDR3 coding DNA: TGCGCCAGCAGCTTGACAGACGAACCCTACGAGCAGTACTTC.

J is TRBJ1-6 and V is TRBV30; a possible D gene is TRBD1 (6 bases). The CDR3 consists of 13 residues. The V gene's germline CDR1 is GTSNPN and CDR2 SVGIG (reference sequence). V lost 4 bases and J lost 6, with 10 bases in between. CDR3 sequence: CAWMFRGNSPLHF. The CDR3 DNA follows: TGTGCCTGGATGTTCAGGGGTAATTCACCCCTCCACTTT.

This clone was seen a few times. The CDR3 region is CSVVGSSGSGNEQFF. In nucleotides, the CDR3 is TGCAGCGTTGTGGGTTCCAGCGGGAGTGGAAATGAGCAGTTCTTC. The V and J genes are TRBV29-1 and TRBJ2-1; 8 bases fit TRBD2. Germline V gene data show CDR1 as SQVTM and CDR2 as ANQGSEA. The V gene end was trimmed by 4 bases and the J gene end by 7 bases; junction bases not matched to a gene: 12. The CDR3 is 15 amino acids.

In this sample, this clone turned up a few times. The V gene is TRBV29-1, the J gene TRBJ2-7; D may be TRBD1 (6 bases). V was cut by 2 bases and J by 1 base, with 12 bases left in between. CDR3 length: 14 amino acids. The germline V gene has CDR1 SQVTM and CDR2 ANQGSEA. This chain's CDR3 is CSVEPPGESYEQYF. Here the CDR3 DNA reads TGCAGCGTTGAACCCCCAGGGGAATCCTACGAGCAGTACTTC.